One TCR beta chain is described in this entry. The antigen is unknown. The sample originates from a study of shared clonotypes between healthy human individuals. CDR3 length equals 13 residues. Germline CDR1 and CDR2: WSHSY and SAAADI. J lost 5 bases, V lost 6 bases, and 3 bases had no gene match. The table came from immunoSEQ multiplex PCR; TCRdb's copy has only in-frame clones and leaves some out. This table has some 980,000 clones, over 60% appearing once. Study observations and caveats: It was the few donors that limited the genetic and exposure-history diversity represented. Estimated richness values were generally larger in naive subsets than in memory subsets. The generation probabilities recorded for non-shared clonotypes fell below those of clonotypes shared by all four donors.

This TCR came from a young man in good health. Sample: memory CD4+ T cells sorted from blood. Subset specified: CD45RA-negative fraction. The chain has TRBV10-2 and TRBJ2-5; TRBD1 matches 10 bases. In nucleotides, the CDR3 is TGCGCCAGCAGCCGGGGACAGGGGGAGACCCAGTACTTC. It translates to CASSRGQGETQYF.